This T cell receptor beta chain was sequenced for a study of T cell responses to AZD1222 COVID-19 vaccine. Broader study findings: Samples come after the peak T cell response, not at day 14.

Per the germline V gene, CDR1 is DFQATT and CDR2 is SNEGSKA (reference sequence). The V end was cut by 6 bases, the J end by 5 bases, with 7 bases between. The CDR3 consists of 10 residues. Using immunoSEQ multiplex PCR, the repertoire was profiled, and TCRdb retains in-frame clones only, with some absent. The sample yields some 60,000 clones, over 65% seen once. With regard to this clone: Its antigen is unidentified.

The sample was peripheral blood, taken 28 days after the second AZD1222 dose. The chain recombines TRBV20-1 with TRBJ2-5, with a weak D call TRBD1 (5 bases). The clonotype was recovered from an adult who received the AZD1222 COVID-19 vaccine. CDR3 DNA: TGCAGTGCAGGGGTGGAGACCCAGTACTTC. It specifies CSAGVETQYF.